This is a list of T cell receptor beta chains from one sample in a study of blood T cell repertoires in COVID-19. Assay used: immunoSEQ multiplex PCR; TCRdb lists only in-frame clones, some missing. The sample shows 120,000 to 150,000 clones, about nine tenths of them seen only once. Material: peripheral blood. Every receptor here comes from a human donor with COVID-19, enrolled during active disease. The donor label of this sample is uncertain. Each CDR3 is given with its conserved first and last residue. The D gene is left open where the match is weak. Part of the rows lack a size; the others show once, few, many or a class for expanded clones.

cdr3_aa	cdr3_nt	j_call	v_call	clone_size	d_call
CASSQDRRRYEQYF	TGCGCCAGCAGCCAAGATCGTCGGCGGTACGAGCAGTACTTC	TRBJ2-7	TRBV4-1	-	-
CASRFMGAGLGYTF	TGTGCCAGCAGGTTCATGGGGGCAGGGCTTGGCTACACCTTC	TRBJ1-2	TRBV27	-	-
CASSLDAGDTEAFF	TGTGCCAGCAGCTTAGACGCAGGGGACACTGAAGCTTTCTTT	TRBJ1-1	TRBV11-2	-	-
CATDSPNTEAFF	TGTGCCACCGACAGTCCTAACACTGAAGCTTTCTTT	TRBJ1-1	TRBV10-3	-	-
CASITGGLTDTQYF	TGTGCCAGCATAACAGGGGGCCTCACAGATACGCAGTATTTT	TRBJ2-3	TRBV6-5	few	TRBD1
CSVEITAGEGPQHF	TGCAGCGTTGAAATAACAGCCGGTGAGGGACCCCAGCATTTT	TRBJ1-5	TRBV29-1	-	-
CASSIPGQGGTDTQYF	TGTGCCAGTAGTATCCCGGGACAGGGTGGCACAGATACGCAGTATTTT	TRBJ2-3	TRBV19	-	TRBD1
CASSFSGMNTGELFF	TGCGCCAGCAGCTTTTCGGGGATGAACACCGGGGAGCTGTTTTTT	TRBJ2-2	TRBV5-1	-	-
CASSEYKGGEDTQYF	TGTGCCAGCAGTGAATATAAAGGGGGCGAGGATACGCAGTATTTT	TRBJ2-3	TRBV25-1	-	TRBD1
CASLGHLQETQYF	TGTGCCAGCCTTGGGCACCTCCAAGAGACCCAGTACTTC	TRBJ2-5	TRBV2	-	-
CAWSVLGQGAEAFF	TGTGCCTGGAGTGTATTGGGGCAGGGGGCTGAAGCTTTCTTT	TRBJ1-1	TRBV30	-	TRBD1
CASSPTGRQLGNTIYF	TGTGCCAGCAGCCCCACCGGCAGACAGCTAGGAAACACCATATATTTT	TRBJ1-3	TRBV5-6	once	-
CASSVGALAYEQYF	TGTGCCAGCAGCGTGGGGGCCCTAGCCTACGAGCAGTACTTC	TRBJ2-7	TRBV27	-	-
CASSQWANQPQHF	TGTGCCAGCAGCCAGTGGGCCAATCAGCCCCAGCATTTT	TRBJ1-5	TRBV3-1/TRBV3-2	few	-
CASSLLVNTGELFF	TGCGCCAGCAGCTTGCTTGTTAACACCGGGGAGCTGTTTTTT	TRBJ2-2	TRBV5-1	few	-
CASSKGGTSKVQETQYF	TGTGCCAGCAGCAAAGGAGGAACATCGAAAGTCCAAGAGACCCAGTACTTC	TRBJ2-5	TRBV21-1	-	-
CASTQRTGFVEFYEQYF	TGTGCCAGCACTCAGCGGACAGGGTTTGTCGAATTCTACGAGCAGTACTTC	TRBJ2-7	TRBV7-8	-	TRBD1
CASSLGGTDNQPQHF	TGCGCCAGCAGCTTGGGTGGGACAGACAATCAGCCCCAGCATTTT	TRBJ1-5	TRBV5-1	-	TRBD1
CASSAPGLAGTDTQYF	TGTGCCAGCAGCGCCCCAGGGCTGGCGGGGACAGATACGCAGTATTTT	TRBJ2-3	TRBV9	-	-
CASSADSPTYGYTF	TGTGCCAGCAGTGCTGACAGCCCCACCTATGGCTACACCTTC	TRBJ1-2	TRBV2	-	-
CAGGEGGVETQYF	TGTGCGGGGGGAGAGGGTGGCGTGGAGACCCAGTACTTC	TRBJ2-5	TRBV6-5	-	-
CASSYGPELARVSYEQYF	TGTGCCAGCAGCTATGGACCTGAACTAGCGAGAGTCTCCTACGAGCAGTACTTC	TRBJ2-7	TRBV5-4	-	TRBD2
CASSEGQGNEQYF	TGTGCCAGCAGTGAGGGACAGGGAAACGAGCAGTACTTC	TRBJ2-7	TRBV6-1	-	TRBD1
CASSLASGDGETQYF	TGCGCCAGCAGCTTGGCCTCAGGGGATGGAGAGACCCAGTACTTC	TRBJ2-5	TRBV5-1	-	-
CASSFTVNTEAFF	TGTGCCAGCAGCTTTACAGTGAACACTGAAGCTTTCTTT	TRBJ1-1	TRBV7-9	-	-
CASSPHFGGLYEQYF	TGTGCCAGCAGCCCCCATTTCGGGGGACTCTACGAGCAGTACTTC	TRBJ2-7	TRBV3-1/TRBV3-2	-	-
CASSPQVPEGGNQPQHF	TGTGCCAGCTCACCACAGGTCCCAGAGGGAGGCAATCAGCCCCAGCATTTT	TRBJ1-5	TRBV18	once	-
CASSSAGRWEKLFF	TGTGCCAGCAGTTCGGCCGGGAGGTGGGAAAAACTGTTTTTT	TRBJ1-4	TRBV28	-	-
CASSPEGLDNTGELFF	TGCGCCAGCAGCCCGGAGGGACTAGATAACACCGGGGAGCTGTTTTTT	TRBJ2-2	TRBV5-1	-	TRBD2
CASRLSGSSNQPQHF	TGTGCCAGCAGGCTCAGCGGAAGTAGCAATCAGCCCCAGCATTTT	TRBJ1-5	TRBV6-5	-	-
CASSHGEGGQPQHF	TGTGCCAGCTCCCACGGTGAGGGTGGACAGCCCCAGCATTTT	TRBJ1-5	TRBV25-1	-	-
CASSQDRAVGGYTF	TGTGCCAGCTCACAAGACAGGGCCGTGGGGGGCTACACCTTC	TRBJ1-2	TRBV18	-	TRBD1
CASSYSRNRDGEQYF	TGTGCCAGCAGTTACTCGAGGAACAGGGATGGCGAGCAGTACTTC	TRBJ2-7	TRBV6-5	-	-
CASSIYRATNEKLFF	TGTGCCAGCAGCATCTACAGGGCAACTAATGAAAAACTGTTTTTT	TRBJ1-4	TRBV2	-	-
CASSRQGAGGEQYF	TGTGCCAGCAGCAGACAGGGGGCGGGAGGGGAGCAGTACTTC	TRBJ2-7	TRBV7-2	-	-
CASSRTPGLAGSEQYF	TGCGCCAGCAGCCGGACACCGGGACTAGCGGGGAGCGAGCAGTACTTC	TRBJ2-7	TRBV4-1	-	TRBD2
CASNVDSSAYGYTF	TGTGCCAGCAACGTGGACAGCTCCGCCTATGGCTACACCTTC	TRBJ1-2	TRBV7-9	-	-
CSVEFPSSGNTIYF	TGCAGCGTTGAATTCCCGAGCTCTGGAAACACCATATATTTT	TRBJ1-3	TRBV29-1	few	-
CASRPLQGIRYEQYF	TGCGCCAGCAGGCCCCTACAGGGGATTAGGTACGAGCAGTACTTC	TRBJ2-7	TRBV10-2	-	TRBD1
CASRVQENTEAFF	TGTGCCAGCAGGGTACAGGAAAACACTGAAGCTTTCTTT	TRBJ1-1	TRBV12-3/TRBV12-4	once	-
CASSPGDRGGGYTF	TGTGCCAGCAGCCCTGGCGACAGGGGGGGCGGCTACACCTTC	TRBJ1-2	TRBV9	few	TRBD1
CASSLDRTEQYF	TGCGCCAGCAGCTTGGATAGGACAGAGCAGTACTTC	TRBJ2-7	TRBV5-1	-	-